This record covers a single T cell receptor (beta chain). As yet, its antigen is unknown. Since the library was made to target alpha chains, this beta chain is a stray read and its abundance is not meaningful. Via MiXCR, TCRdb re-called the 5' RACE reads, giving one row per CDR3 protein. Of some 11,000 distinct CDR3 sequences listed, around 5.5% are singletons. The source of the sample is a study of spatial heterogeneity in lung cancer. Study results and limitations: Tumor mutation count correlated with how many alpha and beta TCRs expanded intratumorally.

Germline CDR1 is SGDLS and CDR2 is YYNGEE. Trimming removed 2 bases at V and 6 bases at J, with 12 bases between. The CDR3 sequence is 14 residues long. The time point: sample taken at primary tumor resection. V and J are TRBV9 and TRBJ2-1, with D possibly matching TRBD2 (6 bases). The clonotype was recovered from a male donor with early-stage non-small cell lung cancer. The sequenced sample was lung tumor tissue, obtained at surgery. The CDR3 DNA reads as TGTGCCAGCAGCGTGACGGGGACTCTCAATGAGCAGTTCTTC. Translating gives CASSVTGTLNEQFF.